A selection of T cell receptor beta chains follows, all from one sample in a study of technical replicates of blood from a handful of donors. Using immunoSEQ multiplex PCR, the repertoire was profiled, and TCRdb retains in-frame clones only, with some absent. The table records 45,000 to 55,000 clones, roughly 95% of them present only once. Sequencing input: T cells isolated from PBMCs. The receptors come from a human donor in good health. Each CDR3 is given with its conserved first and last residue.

CASSLSSSGNGGLQFF TRBJ2-1 TRBV28
CSGTGGSSYEQYF TRBJ2-7 TRBV29-1
CASSLAGAAKEPYGYTF TRBJ1-2 TRBV7-2
CASSYMAGDGNEQFF TRBJ2-1 TRBV6-5
CASSSLYTDTQYF TRBJ2-3 TRBV6-5
CASSIAGPTGETQYF TRBJ2-5 TRBV5-1
CASSTATSGSYEQYF TRBJ2-7 TRBV6-6
CASSLGMADTGELFF TRBJ2-2 TRBV11-2
CASSYRPETDGYTF TRBJ1-2 TRBV6-5
CASFSTGIYEQYF TRBJ2-7 TRBV6-1
CASTRRGQNQPQHF TRBJ1-5 TRBV7-8
CASSVGEAASYEQYF TRBJ2-7 TRBV9
CASREGTYSNQPQHF TRBJ1-5 TRBV28
CASSNPLAGPNYNEQFF TRBJ2-1 TRBV10-2
CASSLLGTGASSSSYEQYF TRBJ2-7 TRBV7-2
CASEKGQGEYEQYF TRBJ2-7 TRBV6-6
CASSFRDSYEQYF TRBJ2-7 TRBV5-1
CASSISSFIFYNEQFF TRBJ2-1 TRBV19
CASSLHSGEVEQYF TRBJ2-7 TRBV5-4
CASTGGHEQYF TRBJ2-7 TRBV6-6
CASSRQGGSYEQYF TRBJ2-7 TRBV28
CASNRVNRPQHF TRBJ1-5 TRBV19
CATSRTSGSLDTQYF TRBJ2-3 TRBV15
CASSEGDRGKEQFF TRBJ2-1 TRBV6-1
CASSYQGDTQYF TRBJ2-3 TRBV5-1
CASSIGGQGEETQYF TRBJ2-5 TRBV19
CASSLPRGQGGKNIQYF TRBJ2-4 TRBV28
CASSITRTDTQYF TRBJ2-3 TRBV5-8
CASVPLASSLFTGELFF TRBJ2-2 TRBV27
CASSQARSRGNEQFF TRBJ2-1 TRBV4-3
CASSIRDRDEKLFF TRBJ1-4 TRBV19
CASSLVGGDGYTF TRBJ1-2 TRBV5-1
CASSPSRIAGSYEQYF TRBJ2-7 TRBV28
CAASQTGIVHNEQFF TRBJ2-1 TRBV19
CASSLPPTVWPYQPQHF TRBJ1-5 TRBV5-8
CASSIEKTSTYNEQFF TRBJ2-1 TRBV19
CASSLITDHQPQHF TRBJ1-5 TRBV28
CASSFRGDEQYF TRBJ2-7 TRBV11-2
CAWSVGGEVGYEQYF TRBJ2-7 TRBV30
CASSSSGLGGYEQYF TRBJ2-7 TRBV7-3
CASSSALLYEQYF TRBJ2-7 TRBV6-5
CASSIVPRGELFF TRBJ2-2 TRBV19
CASSTSNYQPQHF TRBJ1-5 TRBV9
CSVDPGQDGYTF TRBJ1-2 TRBV29-1
CASSQDLQSEDYGYTF TRBJ1-2 TRBV4-2
CASSPRAGELFF TRBJ2-2 TRBV9
CAISEREGRKEKLFF TRBJ1-4 TRBV10-3
CSVEAQGEDQQYF TRBJ2-7 TRBV29-1
CAISAVVTGEDTEAFF TRBJ1-1 TRBV10-3
CASSVSPPGMGGPTYEQYF TRBJ2-7 TRBV9
CASTTGTGSQPQHF TRBJ1-5 TRBV7-9
CATLPPSSYEQYF TRBJ2-7 TRBV6-1
CASSFTGSLYNEQFF TRBJ2-1 TRBV7-3